This entry lists 3 T cell receptor beta chains sequenced from one sample in a study of control samples from healthy donors and cancer patients. Libraries were prepared by immunoSEQ multiplex PCR; TCRdb keeps only in-frame clonotypes and omits some of them. The sample has 96,000 or so clones; 80% to 95% are singletons. Sample: blood. The receptors derive from a man aged 18 to 29 in good health.

This chain joins TRBV4-1 and TRBJ2-5, with 9 bases fitting TRBD2. CDR1 is MGHRA, CDR2 YSYEKL, per germline. This CDR3 is built from 19 residues. V dropped 2 bases and J dropped 0; count of bases not matched to a gene: 13. CDR3 sequence reads: CASSQQFLSGTSYQETQYF. The DNA of the CDR3 is TGCGCCAGCAGCCAACAATTCCTCTCCGGGACTAGCTACCAAGAGACCCAGTACTTC.

This clone appeared once. The chain links TRBV4-1 to TRBJ2-7, with 10 bases that match TRBD2. From germline, CDR1 is MGHRA and CDR2 YSYEKL. CDR3 length: 18 amino acids. J lost 6 bases, V lost 0 bases, and 14 bases had no gene match. The CDR3 here is CASSQDQDLAGEGVEQYF. CDR3 sequence (DNA): TGCGCCAGCAGCCAAGATCAGGATCTAGCGGGAGAAGGGGTCGAGCAGTACTTC.

The V and J genes are TRBV15 and TRBJ1-1; possible D gene TRBD1, 5 bases. Germline CDR1 and CDR2: LNHNV and YYDKDF (reference sequence). This CDR3 is built from 16 residues. Trimming took 3 bases from V and 8 from J, leaving 22 bases between them. The CDR3: CATSRRGTGRLREAFF. The DNA of the CDR3 is TGTGCCACCAGCAGGCGAGGGACCGGACGTTTACGGGAAGCTTTCTTT. Full variable domain (remainder filled in from reference TRBV15 and TRBJ1-1): DAMVIQNPRYQVTQFGKPVTLSCSQTLNHNVMYWYQQKSSQAPKLLFHYYDKDFNNEADTPDNFQSRRPNTSFCFLDIRSPGLGDTAMYLCATSRRGTGRLREAFFGQGTRLTVV.